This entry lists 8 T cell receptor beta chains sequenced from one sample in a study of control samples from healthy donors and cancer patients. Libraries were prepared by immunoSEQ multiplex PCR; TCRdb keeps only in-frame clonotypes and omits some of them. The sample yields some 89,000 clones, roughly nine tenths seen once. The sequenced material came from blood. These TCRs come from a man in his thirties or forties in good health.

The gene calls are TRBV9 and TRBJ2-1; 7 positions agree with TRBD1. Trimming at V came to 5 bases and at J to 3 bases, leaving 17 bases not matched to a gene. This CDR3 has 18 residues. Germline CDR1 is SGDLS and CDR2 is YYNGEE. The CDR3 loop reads CASSAKGASAPIYNEQFF. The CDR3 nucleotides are TGTGCCAGCAGTGCTAAGGGGGCATCGGCCCCGATCTACAATGAGCAGTTCTTC. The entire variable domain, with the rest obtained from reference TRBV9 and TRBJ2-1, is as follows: DSGVTQTPKHLITATGQRVTLRCSPRSGDLSVYWYQQSLDQGLQFLIQYYNGEERAKGNILERFSAQQFPDLHSELNLSSLELGDSALYFCASSAKGASAPIYNEQFFGPGTRLTVL.

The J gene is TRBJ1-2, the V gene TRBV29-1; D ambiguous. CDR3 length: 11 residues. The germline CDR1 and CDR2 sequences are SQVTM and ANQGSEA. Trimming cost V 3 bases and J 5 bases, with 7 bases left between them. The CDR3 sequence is CSVDVGYGYTF. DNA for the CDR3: TGCAGCGTTGACGTAGGGTATGGCTACACCTTC.

The CDR3: CASSISSGGNEQFF. DNA for the CDR3: TGTGCCAGTAGTATATCTAGCGGGGGTAATGAGCAGTTCTTC. The J gene is TRBJ2-1, the V gene TRBV19; 10 nucleotides line up with TRBD2. This CDR3 comprises 14 residues. CDR1 and CDR2 from the germline V gene are LNHDA and SQIVND (reference sequence). V was clipped by 2 bases and J by 7 bases; unmatched bases: 2.

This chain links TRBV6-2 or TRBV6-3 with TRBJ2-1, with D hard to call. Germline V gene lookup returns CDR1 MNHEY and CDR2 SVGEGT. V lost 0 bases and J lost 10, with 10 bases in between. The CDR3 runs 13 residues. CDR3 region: CASSYSTPWEQFF. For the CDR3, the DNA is TGTGCCAGCAGTTACTCGACCCCCTGGGAGCAGTTCTTC.

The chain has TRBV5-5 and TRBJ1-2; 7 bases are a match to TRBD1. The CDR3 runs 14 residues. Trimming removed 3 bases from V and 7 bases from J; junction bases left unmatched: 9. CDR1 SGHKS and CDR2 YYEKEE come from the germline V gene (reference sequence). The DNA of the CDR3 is TGTGCCAGCAGCTCCACAGGGGACCTACGTGGCTACACCTTC. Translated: CASSSTGDLRGYTF.

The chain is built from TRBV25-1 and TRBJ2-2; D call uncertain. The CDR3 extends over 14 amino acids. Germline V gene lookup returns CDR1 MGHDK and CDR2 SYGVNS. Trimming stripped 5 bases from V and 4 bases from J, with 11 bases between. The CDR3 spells CASSLYIGTGELFF. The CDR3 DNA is TGTGCCAGCAGTCTTTATATAGGCACCGGGGAGCTGTTTTTT.

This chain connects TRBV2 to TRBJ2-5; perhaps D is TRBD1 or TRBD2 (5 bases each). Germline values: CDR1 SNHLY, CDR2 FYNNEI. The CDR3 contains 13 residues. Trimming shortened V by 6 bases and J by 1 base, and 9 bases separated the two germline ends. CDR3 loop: CASRMGVQETQYF. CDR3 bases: TGTGCCAGCAGGATGGGGGTCCAAGAGACCCAGTACTTC.

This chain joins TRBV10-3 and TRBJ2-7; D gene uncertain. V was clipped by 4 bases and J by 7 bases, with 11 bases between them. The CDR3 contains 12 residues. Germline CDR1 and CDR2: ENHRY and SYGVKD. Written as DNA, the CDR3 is TGTGCCATCAGTGGATCCATCGGGGAGCAGTACGTC. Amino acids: CAISGSIGEQYV.